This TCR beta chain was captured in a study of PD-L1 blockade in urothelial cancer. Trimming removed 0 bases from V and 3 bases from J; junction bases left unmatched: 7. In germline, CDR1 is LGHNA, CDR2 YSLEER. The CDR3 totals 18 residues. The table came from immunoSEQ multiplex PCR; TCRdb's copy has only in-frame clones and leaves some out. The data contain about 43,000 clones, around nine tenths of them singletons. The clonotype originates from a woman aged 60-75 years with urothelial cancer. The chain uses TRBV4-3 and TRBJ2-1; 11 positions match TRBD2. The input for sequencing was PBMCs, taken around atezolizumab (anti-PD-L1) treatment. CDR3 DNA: TGCGCCAGCAGCCAAGACCCCCCTAGCGGGAGGATCTACAATGAGCAGTTCTTC. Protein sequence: CASSQDPPSGRIYNEQFF.